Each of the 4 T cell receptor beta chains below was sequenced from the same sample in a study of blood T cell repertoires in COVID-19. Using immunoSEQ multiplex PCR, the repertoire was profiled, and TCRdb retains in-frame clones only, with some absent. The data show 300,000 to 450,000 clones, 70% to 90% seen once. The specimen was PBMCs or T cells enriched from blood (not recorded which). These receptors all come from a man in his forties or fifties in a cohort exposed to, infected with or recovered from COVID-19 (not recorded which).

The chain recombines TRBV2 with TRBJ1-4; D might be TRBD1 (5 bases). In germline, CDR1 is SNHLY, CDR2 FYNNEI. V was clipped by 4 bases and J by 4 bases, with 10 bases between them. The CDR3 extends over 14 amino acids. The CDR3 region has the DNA TGTGCCAGCAGTGGGACACGGTTTAATGAAAAACTGTTTTTT. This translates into CASSGTRFNEKLFF.

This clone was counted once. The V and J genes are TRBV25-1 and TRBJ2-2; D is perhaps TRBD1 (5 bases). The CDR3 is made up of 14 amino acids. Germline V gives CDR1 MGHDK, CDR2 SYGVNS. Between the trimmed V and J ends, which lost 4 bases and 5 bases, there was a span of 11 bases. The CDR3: CASSAHKGTGELFF. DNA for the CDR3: TGTGCCAGCAGTGCGCATAAGGGGACCGGGGAGCTGTTTTTT.

The CDR3 nucleotides are TGTGCCAGCAGTTCTCCAACAGGGGGCCCAGGATATGGCTACACCTTC. Its protein product is CASSSPTGGPGYGYTF. The rearrangement uses TRBV28 and TRBJ1-2; 9 bases agree with TRBD1. V gave up 4 bases and J gave up 5 bases; unmatched junction bases: 11. The CDR3 length is 16 residues. CDR1 is MDHEN, CDR2 SYDVKM, per germline.

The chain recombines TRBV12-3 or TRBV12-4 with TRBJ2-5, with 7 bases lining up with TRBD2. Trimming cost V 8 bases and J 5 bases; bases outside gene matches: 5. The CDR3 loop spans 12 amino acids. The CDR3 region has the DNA TGTGCCAGCGGGACTACGGCGGAGACCCAGTACTTC. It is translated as CASGTTAETQYF.